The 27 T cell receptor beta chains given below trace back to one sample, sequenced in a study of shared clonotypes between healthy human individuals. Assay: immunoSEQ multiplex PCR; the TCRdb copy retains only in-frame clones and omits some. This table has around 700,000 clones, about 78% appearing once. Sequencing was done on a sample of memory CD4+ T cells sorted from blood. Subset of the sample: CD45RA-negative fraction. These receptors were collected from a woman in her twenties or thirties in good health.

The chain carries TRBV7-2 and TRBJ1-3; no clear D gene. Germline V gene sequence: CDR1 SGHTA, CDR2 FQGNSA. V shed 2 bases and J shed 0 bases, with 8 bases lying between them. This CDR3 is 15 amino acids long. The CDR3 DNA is TGTGCCAGCAGCTTATACGTGAACTCTGGAAACACCATATATTTT. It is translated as CASSLYVNSGNTIYF.

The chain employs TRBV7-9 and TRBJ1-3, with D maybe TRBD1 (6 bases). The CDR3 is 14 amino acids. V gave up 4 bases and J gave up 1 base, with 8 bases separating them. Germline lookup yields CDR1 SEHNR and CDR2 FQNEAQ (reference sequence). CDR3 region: CASSWTDSGNTIYF. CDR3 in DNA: TGTGCCAGCAGCTGGACAGATTCTGGAAACACCATATATTTT.

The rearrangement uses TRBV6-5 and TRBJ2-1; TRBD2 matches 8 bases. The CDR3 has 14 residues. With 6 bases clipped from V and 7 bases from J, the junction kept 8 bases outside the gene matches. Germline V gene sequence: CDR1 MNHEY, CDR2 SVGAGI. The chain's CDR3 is CASRKPTSANEQFF. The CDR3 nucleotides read TGTGCCAGCAGAAAACCGACTAGCGCGAATGAGCAGTTCTTC.

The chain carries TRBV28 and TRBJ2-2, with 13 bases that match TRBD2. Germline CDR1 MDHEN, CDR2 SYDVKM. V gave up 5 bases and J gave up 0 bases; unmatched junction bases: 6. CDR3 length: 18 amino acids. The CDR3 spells CASSTPTSGRSNTGELFF. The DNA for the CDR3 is TGTGCCAGCAGTACACCGACTAGCGGGAGGTCGAACACCGGGGAGCTGTTTTTT.

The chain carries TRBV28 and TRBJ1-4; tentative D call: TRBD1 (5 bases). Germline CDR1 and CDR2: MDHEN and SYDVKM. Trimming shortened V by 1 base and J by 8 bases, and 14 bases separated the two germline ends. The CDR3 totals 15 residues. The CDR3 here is CASSLSGGGKEKLFF. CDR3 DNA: TGTGCCAGCAGTTTATCCGGGGGAGGGAAAGAAAAACTGTTTTTT.

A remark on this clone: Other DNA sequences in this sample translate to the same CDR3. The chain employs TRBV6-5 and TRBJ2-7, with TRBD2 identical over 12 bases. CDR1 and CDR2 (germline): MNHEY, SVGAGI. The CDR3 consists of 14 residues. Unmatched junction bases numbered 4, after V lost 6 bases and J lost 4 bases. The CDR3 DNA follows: TGTGCCAGCAGGAGGACTAGCGGGACGTACGAGCAGTACTTC. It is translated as CASRRTSGTYEQYF.

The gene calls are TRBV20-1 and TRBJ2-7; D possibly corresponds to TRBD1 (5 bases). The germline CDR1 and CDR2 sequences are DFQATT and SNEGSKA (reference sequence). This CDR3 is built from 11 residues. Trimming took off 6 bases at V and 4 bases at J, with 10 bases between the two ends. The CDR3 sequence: CSANQGYEQYF. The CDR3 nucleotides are TGCAGTGCCAACCAGGGTTACGAGCAGTACTTC.

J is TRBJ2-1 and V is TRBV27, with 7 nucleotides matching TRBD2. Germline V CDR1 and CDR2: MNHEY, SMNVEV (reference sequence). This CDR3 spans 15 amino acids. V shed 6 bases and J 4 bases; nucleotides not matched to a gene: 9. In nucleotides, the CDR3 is TGTGCCAGCAGAACGGCGGGGGTCGTTTACAATGAGCAGTTCTTC. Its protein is CASRTAGVVYNEQFF.

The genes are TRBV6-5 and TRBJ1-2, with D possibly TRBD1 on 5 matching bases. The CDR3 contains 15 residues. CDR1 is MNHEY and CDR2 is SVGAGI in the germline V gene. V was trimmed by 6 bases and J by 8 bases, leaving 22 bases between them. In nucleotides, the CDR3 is TGTGCCAGCAGCCAGACACAGGTGGGAACTCGCGGCTACACCTTC. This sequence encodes CASSQTQVGTRGYTF.

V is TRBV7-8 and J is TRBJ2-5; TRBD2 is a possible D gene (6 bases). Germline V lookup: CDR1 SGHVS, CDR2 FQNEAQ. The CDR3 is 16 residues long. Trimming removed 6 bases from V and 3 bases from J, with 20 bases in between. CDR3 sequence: CASSLRRDLREETQYF. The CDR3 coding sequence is TGTGCCAGCAGTCTAAGGCGGGATCTGAGGGAAGAGACCCAGTACTTC. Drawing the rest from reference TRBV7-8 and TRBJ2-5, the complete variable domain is GAGVSQSPRYKVAKRGQDVALRCDPISGHVSLFWYQQALGQGPEFLTYFQNEAQLDKSGLPSDRFFAERPEGSVSTLKIQRTQQEDSAVYLCASSLRRDLREETQYFGPGTRLLVL.

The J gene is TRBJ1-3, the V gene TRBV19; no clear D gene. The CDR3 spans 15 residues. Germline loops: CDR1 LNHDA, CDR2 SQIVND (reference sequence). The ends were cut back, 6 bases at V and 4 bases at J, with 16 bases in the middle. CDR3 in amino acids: CASSSMEAGGNTIYF. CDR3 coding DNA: TGTGCCAGTAGCAGCATGGAGGCGGGAGGAAACACCATATATTTT.

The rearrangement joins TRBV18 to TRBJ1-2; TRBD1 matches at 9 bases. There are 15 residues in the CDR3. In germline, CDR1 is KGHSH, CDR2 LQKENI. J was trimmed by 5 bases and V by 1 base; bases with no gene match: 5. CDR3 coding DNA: TGTGCCAGCTCACCACAACCCGGGACAGGGTATGGCTACACCTTC. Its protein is CASSPQPGTGYGYTF. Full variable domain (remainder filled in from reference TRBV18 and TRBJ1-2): NAGVMQNPRHLVRRRGQEARLRCSPMKGHSHVYWYRQLPEEGLKFMVYLQKENIIDESGMPKERFSAEFPKEGPSILRIQQVVRGDSAAYFCASSPQPGTGYGYTFGSGTRLTVV.

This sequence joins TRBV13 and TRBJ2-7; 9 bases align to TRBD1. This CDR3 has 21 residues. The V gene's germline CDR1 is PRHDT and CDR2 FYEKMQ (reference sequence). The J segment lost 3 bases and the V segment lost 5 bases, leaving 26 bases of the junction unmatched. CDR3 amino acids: CASSRLGWTGDRSGGDYEQYF. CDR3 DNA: TGTGCCAGCAGCCGTCTAGGTTGGACAGGGGACAGAAGCGGAGGAGACTACGAGCAGTACTTC.

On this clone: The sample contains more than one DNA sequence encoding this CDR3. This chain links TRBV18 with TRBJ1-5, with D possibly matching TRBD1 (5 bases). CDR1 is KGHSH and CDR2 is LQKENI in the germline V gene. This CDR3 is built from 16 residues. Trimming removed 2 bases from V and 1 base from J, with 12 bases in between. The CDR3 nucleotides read TGTGCCAGCTCACCATGGGGCAGGAACAGCAATCAGCCCCAGCATTTT. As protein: CASSPWGRNSNQPQHF.

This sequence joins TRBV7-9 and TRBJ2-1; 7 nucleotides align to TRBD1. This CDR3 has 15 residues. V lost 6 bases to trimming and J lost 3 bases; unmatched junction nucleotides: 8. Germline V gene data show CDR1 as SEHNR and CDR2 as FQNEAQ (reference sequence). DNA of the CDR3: TGTGCCAGCAGTACTGACAGGGCGTACTACAATGAGCAGTTCTTC. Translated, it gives CASSTDRAYYNEQFF.

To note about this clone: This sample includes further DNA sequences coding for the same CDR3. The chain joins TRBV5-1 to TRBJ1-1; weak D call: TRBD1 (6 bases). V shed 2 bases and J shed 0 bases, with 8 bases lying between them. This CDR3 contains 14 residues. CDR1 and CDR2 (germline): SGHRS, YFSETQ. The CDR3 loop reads CASSLGTMNTEAFF. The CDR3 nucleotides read TGCGCCAGCAGCTTAGGGACAATGAACACTGAAGCTTTCTTT.

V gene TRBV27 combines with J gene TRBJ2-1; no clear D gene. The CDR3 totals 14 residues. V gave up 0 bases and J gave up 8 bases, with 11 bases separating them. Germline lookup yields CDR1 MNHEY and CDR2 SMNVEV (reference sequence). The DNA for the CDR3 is TGTGCCAGCAGTTTATCTCGCCCGGCCGATGAGCAGTTCTTC. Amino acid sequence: CASSLSRPADEQFF.

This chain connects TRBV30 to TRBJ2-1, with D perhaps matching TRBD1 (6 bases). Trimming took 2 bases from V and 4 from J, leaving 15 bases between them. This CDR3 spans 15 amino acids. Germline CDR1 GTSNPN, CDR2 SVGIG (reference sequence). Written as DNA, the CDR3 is TGTGCCTGGAGTAGAACCGGGACAAATTACAATGAGCAGTTCTTC. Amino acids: CAWSRTGTNYNEQFF. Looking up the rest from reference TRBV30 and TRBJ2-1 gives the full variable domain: SQTIHQWPATLVQPVGSPLSLECTVEGTSNPNLYWYRQAAGRGLQLLFYSVGIGQISSEVPQNLSASRPQDRQFILSSKKLLLSDSGFYLCAWSRTGTNYNEQFFGPGTRLTVL.

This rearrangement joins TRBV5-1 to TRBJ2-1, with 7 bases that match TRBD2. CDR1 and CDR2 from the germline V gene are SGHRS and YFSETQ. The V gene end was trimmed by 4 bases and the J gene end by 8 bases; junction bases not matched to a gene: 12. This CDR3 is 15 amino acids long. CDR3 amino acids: CASSLLAGRSDEQFF. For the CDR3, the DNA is TGCGCCAGCAGCCTATTAGCGGGCAGGTCGGATGAGCAGTTCTTC.

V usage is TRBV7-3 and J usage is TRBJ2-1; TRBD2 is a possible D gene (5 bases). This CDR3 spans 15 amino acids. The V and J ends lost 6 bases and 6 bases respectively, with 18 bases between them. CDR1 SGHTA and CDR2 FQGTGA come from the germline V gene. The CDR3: CASSSRALEVNEQFF. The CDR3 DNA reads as TGTGCCAGCAGTTCCCGGGCCCTGGAGGTCAATGAGCAGTTCTTC. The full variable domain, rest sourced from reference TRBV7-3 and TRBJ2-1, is GAGVSQTPSNKVTEKGKYVELRCDPISGHTALYWYRQSLGQGPEFLIYFQGTGAADDSGLPNDRFFAVRPEGSVSTLKIQRTERGDSAVYLCASSSRALEVNEQFFGPGTRLTVL.

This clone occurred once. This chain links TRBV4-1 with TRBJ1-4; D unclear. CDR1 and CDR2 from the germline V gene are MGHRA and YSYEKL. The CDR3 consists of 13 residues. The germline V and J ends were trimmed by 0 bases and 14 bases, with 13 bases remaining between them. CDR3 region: CASSQDPSERLFF. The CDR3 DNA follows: TGCGCCAGCAGCCAAGATCCCTCTGAGAGGCTGTTTTTT.

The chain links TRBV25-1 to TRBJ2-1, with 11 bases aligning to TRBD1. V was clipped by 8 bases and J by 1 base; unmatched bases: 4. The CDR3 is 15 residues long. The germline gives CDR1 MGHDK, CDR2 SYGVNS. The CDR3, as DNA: TGTGCCAGCGGCGGACAGGGGGCATCCTACAATGAGCAGTTCTTC. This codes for CASGGQGASYNEQFF.

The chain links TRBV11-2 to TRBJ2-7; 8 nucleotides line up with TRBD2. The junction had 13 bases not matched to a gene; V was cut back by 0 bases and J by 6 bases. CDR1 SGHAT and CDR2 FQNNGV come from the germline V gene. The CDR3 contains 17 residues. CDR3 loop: CASSLEPYTGRGGEQYF. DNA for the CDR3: TGTGCCAGCAGCTTAGAGCCCTATACCGGGAGGGGAGGCGAGCAGTACTTC.

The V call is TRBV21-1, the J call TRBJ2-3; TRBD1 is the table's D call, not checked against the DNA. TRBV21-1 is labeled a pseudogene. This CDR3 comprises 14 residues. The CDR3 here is CASSKDHRADGQYF. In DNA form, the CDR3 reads TGTGCCAGCAGCAAAGATCACAGGGCGGACGGGCAGTATTTT.

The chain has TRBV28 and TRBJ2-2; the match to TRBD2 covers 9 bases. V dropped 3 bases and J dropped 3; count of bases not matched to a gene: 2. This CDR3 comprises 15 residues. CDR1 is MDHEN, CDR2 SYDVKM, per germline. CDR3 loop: CASSLSGRYTGELFF. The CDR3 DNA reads TGTGCCAGCAGTTTGAGCGGGAGGTACACCGGGGAGCTGTTTTTT. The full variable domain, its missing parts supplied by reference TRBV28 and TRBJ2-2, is DVKVTQSSRYLVKRTGEKVFLECVQDMDHENMFWYRQDPGLGLRLIYFSYDVKMKEKGDIPEGYSVSREKKERFSLILESASTNQTSMYLCASSLSGRYTGELFFGEGSRLTVL.

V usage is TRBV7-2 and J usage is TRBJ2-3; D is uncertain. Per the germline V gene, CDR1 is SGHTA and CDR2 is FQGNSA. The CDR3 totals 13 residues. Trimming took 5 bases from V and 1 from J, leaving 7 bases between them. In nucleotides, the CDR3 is TGTGCCAGCAGCGACGGTGGCACAGATACGCAGTATTTT. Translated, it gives CASSDGGTDTQYF.

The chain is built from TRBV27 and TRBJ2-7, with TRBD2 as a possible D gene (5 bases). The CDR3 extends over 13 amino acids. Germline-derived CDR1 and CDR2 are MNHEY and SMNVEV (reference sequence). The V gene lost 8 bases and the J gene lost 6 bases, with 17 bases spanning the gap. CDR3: CASRTGIRGEQYF. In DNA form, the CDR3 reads TGTGCCAGCCGAACCGGAATTCGGGGCGAGCAGTACTTC.